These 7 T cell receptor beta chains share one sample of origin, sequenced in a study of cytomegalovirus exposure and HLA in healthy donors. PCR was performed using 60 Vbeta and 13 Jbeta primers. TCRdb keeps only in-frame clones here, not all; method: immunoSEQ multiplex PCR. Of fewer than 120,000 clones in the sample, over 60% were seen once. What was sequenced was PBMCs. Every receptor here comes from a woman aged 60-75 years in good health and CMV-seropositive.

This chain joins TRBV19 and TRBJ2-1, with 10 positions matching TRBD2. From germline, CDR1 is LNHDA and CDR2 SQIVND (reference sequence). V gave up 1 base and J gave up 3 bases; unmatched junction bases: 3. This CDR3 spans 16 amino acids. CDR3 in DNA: TGTGCCAGTAGTATAGGTAGCGGGAGGCTCTACAATGAGCAGTTCTTC. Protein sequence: CASSIGSGRLYNEQFF.

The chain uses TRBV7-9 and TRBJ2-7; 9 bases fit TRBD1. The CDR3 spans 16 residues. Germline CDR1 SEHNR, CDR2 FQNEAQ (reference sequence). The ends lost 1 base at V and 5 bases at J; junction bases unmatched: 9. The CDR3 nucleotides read TGTGCCAGCAGCTTAGAGAGGGGACAGGGTCTCCACGAGCAGTACTTC. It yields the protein CASSLERGQGLHEQYF.

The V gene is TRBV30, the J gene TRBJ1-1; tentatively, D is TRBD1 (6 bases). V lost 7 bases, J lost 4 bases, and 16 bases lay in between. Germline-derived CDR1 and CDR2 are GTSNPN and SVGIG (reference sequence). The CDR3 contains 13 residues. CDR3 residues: CAFRRGGPTEAFF. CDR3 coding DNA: TGTGCCTTTCGAAGAGGGGGACCCACTGAAGCTTTCTTT.

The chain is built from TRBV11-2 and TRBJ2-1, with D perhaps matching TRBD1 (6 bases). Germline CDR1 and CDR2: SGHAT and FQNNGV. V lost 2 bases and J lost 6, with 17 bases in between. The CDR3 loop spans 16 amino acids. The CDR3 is CASSLSPRGRVNEQFF. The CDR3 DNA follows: TGTGCCAGCAGCTTATCCCCCAGGGGTCGGGTCAATGAGCAGTTCTTC.

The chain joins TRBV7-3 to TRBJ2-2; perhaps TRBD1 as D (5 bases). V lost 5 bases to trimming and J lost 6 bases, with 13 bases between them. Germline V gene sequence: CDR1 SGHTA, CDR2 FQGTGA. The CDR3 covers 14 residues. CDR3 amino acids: CASSAQPGPGELFF. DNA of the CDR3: TGTGCCAGCAGCGCACAACCAGGGCCCGGGGAGCTGTTTTTT. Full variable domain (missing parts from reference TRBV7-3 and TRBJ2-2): GAGVSQTPSNKVTEKGKYVELRCDPISGHTALYWYRQSLGQGPEFLIYFQGTGAADDSGLPNDRFFAVRPEGSVSTLKIQRTERGDSAVYLCASSAQPGPGELFFGEGSRLTVL.

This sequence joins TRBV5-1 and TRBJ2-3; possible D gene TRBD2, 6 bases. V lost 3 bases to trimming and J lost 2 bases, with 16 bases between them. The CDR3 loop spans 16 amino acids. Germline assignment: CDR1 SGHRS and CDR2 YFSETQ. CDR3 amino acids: CASSWGEGGNTDTQYF. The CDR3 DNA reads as TGCGCCAGCAGCTGGGGTGAAGGCGGGAACACAGATACGCAGTATTTT.

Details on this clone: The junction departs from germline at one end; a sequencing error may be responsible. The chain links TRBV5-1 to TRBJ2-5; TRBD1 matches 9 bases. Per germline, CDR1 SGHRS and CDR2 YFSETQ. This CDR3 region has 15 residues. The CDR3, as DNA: TGCGCCAGCAGCTCGGGACAGGGCCACCACGAGACCCAGTACTTC. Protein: CASSSGQGHHETQYF. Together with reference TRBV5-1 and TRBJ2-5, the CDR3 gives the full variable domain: KAGVTQTPRYLIKTRGQQVTLSCSPISGHRSVSWYQQTPGQGLQFLFEYFSETQRNKGNFPGRFSGRQFSNSRSEMNVSTLELGDSALYLCASSSGQGHHETQYFGPGTRLLVL.